This TCR beta chain was captured by sequencing in a study of CD8 T cells in ankylosing spondylitis. General study points: Several of the motif variants were reported before in synovial fluid and blood from reactive arthritis. Characteristic, it appeared, of ankylosing spondylitis blood was a TCR beta motif of eight or nine highly homologous variants. Within matched ankylosing spondylitis synovial fluid, disease-linked clones were reportedly significantly enriched.

This clonotype was counted at least ten times. Its specificity is unknown. The J segment lost 9 bases and the V segment lost 5 bases, leaving 13 bases of the junction unmatched. Germline CDR1 and CDR2: KGHDR and SFDVKD. This CDR3 comprises 16 residues. TCRdb ran MiXCR on the 5' RACE reads and lists one entry per CDR3 protein. Altogether 150,000 or so distinct CDR3 sequences are present, around 10% being singletons, with the ten largest covering just under 30%. This sequence originates from a male donor with ankylosing spondylitis or in good health (not recorded which). V and J are TRBV24-1 and TRBJ2-1; 9 nucleotides agree with TRBD2. Source material: blood, either unsorted or a sorted T cell fraction (not recorded which). As DNA, the CDR3 is TGTGCCACCAGTGGGGGACTAGCCCCTCGGAGCGGTGAGCAGTTCTTC. Its protein product is CATSGGLAPRSGEQFF.